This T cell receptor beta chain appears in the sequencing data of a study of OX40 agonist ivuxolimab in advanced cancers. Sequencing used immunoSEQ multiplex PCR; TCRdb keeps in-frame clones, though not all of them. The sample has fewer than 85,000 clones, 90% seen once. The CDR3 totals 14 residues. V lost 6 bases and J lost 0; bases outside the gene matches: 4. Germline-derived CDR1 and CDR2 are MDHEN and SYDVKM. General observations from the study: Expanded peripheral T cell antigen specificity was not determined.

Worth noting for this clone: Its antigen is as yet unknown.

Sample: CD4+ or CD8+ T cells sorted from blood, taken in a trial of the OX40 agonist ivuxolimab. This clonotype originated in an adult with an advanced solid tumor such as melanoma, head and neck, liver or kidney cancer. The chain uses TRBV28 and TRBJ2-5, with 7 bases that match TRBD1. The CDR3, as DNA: TGTGCCAGCAGATCGGGACAGAACCAAGAGACCCAGTACTTC. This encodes CASRSGQNQETQYF.